The text below deals with one T cell receptor (beta chain). As yet, its antigen is unknown. The second PCR ran roughly 7 to 11 cycles with a sample-barcoded 5' primer and J-beta primers. MiXCR, run by TCRdb on the 5' RACE reads, gives a single entry per CDR3 protein. The table shows hundreds of thousands of distinct CDR3 sequences, with less than 80% occurring only once. This record belongs to a study of blood T cells in healthy people across ages. Study conclusions and caveats: The CMV status of each donor remained undetermined, and this could have confounded shifts in expanded clonotypes.

The clonotype comes from a man younger than 40 in good health. The sequencing input was blood.

The CDR3, as DNA: TGTGCCAGCAGCTTCCCGGGGAGACCGAGGTACTTC. Translating it yields CASSFPGRPRYF. This chain uses TRBV7-9 with TRBJ2-4; a weak D match, TRBD2 (5 bases). There are 12 residues in the CDR3. Trimming removed 3 bases from V and 15 bases from J, with 15 bases in between. Per the germline V gene, CDR1 is SEHNR and CDR2 is FQNEAQ (reference sequence).